The 25 T cell receptor beta chains reported below all come from one sample, sequenced in a study of blood T cell repertoires in COVID-19. Generated by immunoSEQ multiplex PCR, the TCRdb table keeps only in-frame clones and is missing some. Among approximately 82,000 clones listed, roughly 86% were seen once. The sequenced sample was peripheral blood. All receptors derive from a man aged 45 to 65 with active or convalescent COVID-19.

The V call is TRBV29-1, the J call TRBJ2-5; TRBD2 matches 9 bases. Germline CDR1 is SQVTM and CDR2 is ANQGSEA. The CDR3 sequence is 12 residues long. Trimming cost V 8 bases and J 4 bases; bases outside gene matches: 5. The chain's CDR3 is CSTRRGGETQYF. CDR3 nucleotide sequence: TGCAGCACCCGGCGGGGGGGAGAGACCCAGTACTTC. Based on the CDR3 plus reference TRBV29-1 and TRBJ2-5, the full variable domain is SAVISQKPSRDICQRGTSLTIQCQVDSQVTMMFWYRQQPGQSLTLIATANQGSEATYESGFVIDKFPISRPNLTFSTLTVSNMSPEDSSIYLCSTRRGGETQYFGPGTRLLVL.

The rearrangement uses TRBV19 and TRBJ1-2; 7 positions match TRBD1. V shed 6 bases and J 7 bases; nucleotides not matched to a gene: 11. The length of the CDR3 is 14 residues. The germline CDR1 and CDR2 sequences are LNHDA and SQIVND (reference sequence). This CDR3 reads CASSPRGTVRGYTF. Written as DNA, the CDR3 is TGTGCCAGTAGCCCTCGGGGGACAGTACGTGGCTACACCTTC.

The chain uses TRBV18 and TRBJ2-3, with 11 bases that match TRBD2. After removal of 3 bases from V and 2 bases from J, the junction contained 4 bases not matched to a gene. The CDR3 extends over 16 amino acids. Germline CDR1 reads KGHSH; CDR2 reads LQKENI. The CDR3: CASSPPSGGYTDTQYF. DNA for the CDR3: TGTGCCAGCTCACCCCCTAGCGGGGGGTACACAGATACGCAGTATTTT.

V is TRBV11-2 and J is TRBJ2-7; tentative D call: TRBD1 (6 bases). CDR1 is SGHAT, CDR2 FQNNGV, per germline. Trimming shortened V by 8 bases and J by 0 bases, and 11 bases separated the two germline ends. The CDR3 runs to 13 residues. The CDR3 protein is CASQGQGSYEQYF. CDR3 sequence (DNA): TGTGCCAGCCAGGGGCAGGGCTCCTACGAGCAGTACTTC. Full variable domain (outside the CDR3, taken from reference TRBV11-2 and TRBJ2-7): EAGVAQSPRYKIIEKRQSVAFWCNPISGHATLYWYQQILGQGPKLLIQFQNNGVVDDSQLPKDRFSAERLKGVDSTLKIQPAKLEDSAVYLCASQGQGSYEQYFGPGTRLTVT.

This sequence joins TRBV5-1 and TRBJ1-3; 7 bases match TRBD1. CDR1 SGHRS and CDR2 YFSETQ come from the germline V gene. V lost 1 base to trimming and J lost 3 bases; unmatched junction nucleotides: 1. The CDR3 runs 14 residues. CDR3 sequence: CASSLSGGGNTIYF. DNA of the CDR3: TGCGCCAGCAGCTTGTCAGGGGGTGGAAACACCATATATTTT.

This chain connects TRBV18 to TRBJ2-7; 9 bases match TRBD1. CDR1 and CDR2 (germline): KGHSH, LQKENI. Trimming removed 5 bases from V and 3 bases from J; junction bases left unmatched: 5. The CDR3 contains 14 residues. The CDR3 region has the DNA TGTGCCAGCTCAACCACGACAGGGGGCTACGAGCAGTACTTC. Its translation: CASSTTTGGYEQYF.

The rearrangement uses TRBV24-1 and TRBJ2-5; D may be TRBD2 (6 bases). Between the trimmed V and J ends, which lost 5 bases and 5 bases, there was a span of 11 bases. Germline assignment: CDR1 KGHDR and CDR2 SFDVKD. This CDR3 is built from 13 residues. CDR3 protein: CATSGLVSETQYF. The CDR3 bases are TGTGCCACCAGTGGACTAGTTAGTGAGACCCAGTACTTC.

The chain couples TRBV6-1 to TRBJ1-3; TRBD1 might be the D (6 bases). V was shortened by 6 bases and J by 8 bases, with 17 bases between the two germline ends. Germline assignment: CDR1 MNHNS and CDR2 SASEGT. The CDR3 has 14 amino acids. CDR3 sequence reads: CASRAPGHQYTIYF. Written as DNA, the CDR3 is TGTGCCAGCAGGGCTCCGGGACACCAGTACACCATATATTTT.

The chain employs TRBV6-5 and TRBJ1-1, with 7 bases matching TRBD1. The CDR3 consists of 12 residues. Per the germline V gene, CDR1 is MNHEY and CDR2 is SVGAGI. The ends lost 5 bases at V and 11 bases at J; junction bases unmatched: 8. DNA for the CDR3: TGTGCCAGCAGTCCACAGGGGTTAATGGCTTTCTTT. Amino acid sequence: CASSPQGLMAFF.

In its sample, this clone was seen once. The rearrangement joins TRBV3-1 (or the pseudogene TRBV3-2) to TRBJ2-2; D may be TRBD1 (5 bases). CDR1 and CDR2 (germline): LGHDT, YNNKEL (reference sequence). V lost 0 bases and J 6 bases, leaving 8 bases between the germline ends. The CDR3 loop spans 14 amino acids. CDR3 bases: TGTGCCAGCAGCCAAGAGCAGGGCGCCGGGGAGCTGTTTTTT. Translating it yields CASSQEQGAGELFF.

This chain uses TRBV28 with TRBJ1-4, with D maybe TRBD1 (5 bases). The CDR3 loop spans 16 amino acids. Deletions cut 8 bases from V and 6 bases from J, with 22 bases between. Per germline, CDR1 MDHEN and CDR2 SYDVKM. Written as DNA, the CDR3 is TGTGCCAGCGGACAACAGAGAACGCCCCGGGATGAAAAACTGTTTTTT. Translated, it gives CASGQQRTPRDEKLFF. The full variable domain, completed using reference TRBV28 and TRBJ1-4, is DVKVTQSSRYLVKRTGEKVFLECVQDMDHENMFWYRQDPGLGLRLIYFSYDVKMKEKGDIPEGYSVSREKKERFSLILESASTNQTSMYLCASGQQRTPRDEKLFFGSGTQLSVL.

The chain employs TRBV7-9 and TRBJ1-2; 9 positions agree with TRBD1. The CDR3 has 15 residues. The germline V gene encodes CDR1 SEHNR and CDR2 FQNEAQ (reference sequence). V lost 3 bases, J lost 8 bases, and 10 bases stayed unmatched. In DNA, the CDR3 is TGTGCCAGCAGCTTTGCGGTGGACAGGGGAAGGGGCTACACCTTC. This codes for CASSFAVDRGRGYTF.

The rearrangement links TRBV24-1 to TRBJ2-5; D might be TRBD1 (5 bases). This CDR3 is 13 amino acids long. The ends were cut back, 4 bases at V and 1 base at J, with 6 bases in the middle. CDR1 and CDR2 from the germline V gene are KGHDR and SFDVKD. The CDR3 nucleotides are TGTGCCACCAGTGAGACAGTCCAAGAGACCCAGTACTTC. Residues: CATSETVQETQYF.

The chain is built from TRBV19 and TRBJ2-1, with 8 bases aligning to TRBD2. CDR1 and CDR2 from the germline V gene are LNHDA and SQIVND (reference sequence). The CDR3 is made up of 16 amino acids. V lost 1 base to trimming and J lost 4 bases; unmatched junction nucleotides: 6. DNA for the CDR3: TGTGCCAGTAGTATAGGGGCGGGGGGCCCTTACAATGAGCAGTTCTTC. As protein: CASSIGAGGPYNEQFF.

About this clone: The sample holds other DNA sequences that translate to the same CDR3. This chain uses TRBV5-1 with TRBJ2-1, with TRBD2 identical over 10 bases. V was clipped by 0 bases and J by 6 bases; unmatched bases: 3. Germline CDR1 reads SGHRS; CDR2 reads YFSETQ. The CDR3 totals 15 residues. The CDR3 nucleotides are TGCGCCAGCAGCTTGGGCCTAGCGGGGGTCAATGAGCAGTTCTTC. Residues: CASSLGLAGVNEQFF.

This clone was seen more than once but under ten times. The chain couples TRBV7-2 to TRBJ2-1, with D possibly being TRBD1 (6 bases). From germline, CDR1 is SGHTA and CDR2 FQGNSA. The CDR3 has 16 residues. Trimming cost V 5 bases and J 0 bases, with 14 bases left between them. CDR3 in amino acids: CASSRNRESSYNEQFF. In DNA, the CDR3 is TGTGCCAGCAGCCGTAACAGGGAAAGCTCCTACAATGAGCAGTTCTTC.

This clone was detected only once. The chain carries TRBV24-1 and TRBJ1-1; D gene unclear. Trimming stripped 3 bases from V and 1 base from J, with 14 bases between. This CDR3 comprises 16 residues. Germline V gene sequence: CDR1 KGHDR, CDR2 SFDVKD. Written as DNA, the CDR3 is TGTGCCACCAGTGATCTCCGCGAGGCACCGAACACTGAAGCTTTCTTT. Translation gives CATSDLREAPNTEAFF.

V is TRBV5-6 and J is TRBJ1-2; tentative D call: TRBD1 (6 bases). The germline CDR1 and CDR2 sequences are SGHDT and YYEEEE. The CDR3 spans 14 residues. Trimming left V 4 bases short and J 4 bases short, with 14 bases between. The CDR3 is CASSPGQNLYGYTF. CDR3 DNA: TGTGCCAGCAGCCCCGGACAGAATCTCTATGGCTACACCTTC. The entire variable domain, with the rest obtained from reference TRBV5-6 and TRBJ1-2, is as follows: DAGVTQSPTHLIKTRGQQVTLRCSPKSGHDTVSWYQQALGQGPQFIFQYYEEEERQRGNFPDRFSGHQFPNYSSELNVNALLLGDSALYLCASSPGQNLYGYTFGSGTRLTVV.

V usage is TRBV19 and J usage is TRBJ1-5; D might be TRBD1 (5 bases). This CDR3 spans 13 amino acids. Per the germline V gene, CDR1 is LNHDA and CDR2 is SQIVND (reference sequence). The V end was cut by 5 bases, the J end by 4 bases, with 9 bases between. CDR3 protein: CASSAPGNQPQHF. The DNA of the CDR3 is TGTGCCAGTAGTGCTCCAGGGAATCAGCCCCAGCATTTT.

The CDR3 region is CSVGSTTETQYF. The DNA for the CDR3 is TGCAGCGTTGGGTCCACTACGGAGACCCAGTACTTC. The chain uses TRBV29-1 and TRBJ2-5; D is ambiguous. V gave up 4 bases and J gave up 5 bases, with 11 bases separating them. The CDR3 spans 12 residues. Germline V lookup: CDR1 SQVTM, CDR2 ANQGSEA.

The rearrangement joins TRBV11-2 to TRBJ2-7; 7 bases map to TRBD2. Germline V lookup: CDR1 SGHAT, CDR2 FQNNGV. This CDR3 has 13 amino acids. Losses at the gene ends were 3 bases for V and 5 bases for J; bases not matched to a gene: 4. CDR3 bases: TGTGCCAGCAGCTTCACTAGCGAACACGAGCAGTACTTC. The encoded protein is CASSFTSEHEQYF.

This sequence joins TRBV29-1 and TRBJ2-7, with TRBD2 matching over 9 bases. This CDR3 is built from 15 residues. CDR1 SQVTM and CDR2 ANQGSEA come from the germline V gene. The V and J ends lost 7 bases and 3 bases, in that order; junction bases with no gene match: 13. CDR3 bases: TGCAGCGCGTTTGGGGTATTGACTAGCGGCTACGAGCAGTACTTC. Residues: CSAFGVLTSGYEQYF.

The chain combines TRBV28 with TRBJ1-3, with a possible D match to TRBD1 (5 bases). Germline CDR1 is MDHEN and CDR2 is SYDVKM. CDR3 size: 16 residues. V lost 5 bases and J 0 bases, leaving 14 bases between the germline ends. As DNA, the CDR3 is TGTGCCAGCAGTCCTGGGGCGGCCAACTCTGGAAACACCATATATTTT. Encoded protein: CASSPGAANSGNTIYF.

The chain links TRBV18 to TRBJ2-3; 10 bases align to TRBD2. This CDR3 region has 16 residues. CDR1 and CDR2 from the germline V gene are KGHSH and LQKENI. V shed 0 bases, J shed 5 bases, and the junction held 5 bases outside the gene matches. For the CDR3, the DNA is TGTGCCAGCTCACCACCAACTAGCGGGGAGGGAGATACGCAGTATTTT. Translating gives CASSPPTSGEGDTQYF.

The rearrangement links TRBV7-6 to TRBJ2-7; TRBD1 agrees at 9 bases. With V trimmed by 1 base and J by 4 bases, 2 bases remained unmatched. CDR1 SGHVS and CDR2 FNYEAQ come from the germline V gene. The CDR3 is 14 amino acids. CDR3 residues: CASSLEQGAYEQYF. CDR3 coding DNA: TGTGCCAGCAGCTTAGAACAGGGGGCTTACGAGCAGTACTTC.